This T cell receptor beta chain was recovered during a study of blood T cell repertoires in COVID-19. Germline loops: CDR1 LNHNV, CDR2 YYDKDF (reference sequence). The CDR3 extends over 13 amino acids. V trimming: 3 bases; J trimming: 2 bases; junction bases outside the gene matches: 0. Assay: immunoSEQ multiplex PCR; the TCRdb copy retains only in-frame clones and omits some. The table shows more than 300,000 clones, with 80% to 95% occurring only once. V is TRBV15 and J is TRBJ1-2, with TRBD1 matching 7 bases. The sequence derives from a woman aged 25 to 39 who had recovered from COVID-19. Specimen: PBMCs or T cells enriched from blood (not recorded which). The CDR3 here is CATSRDRNYGYTF. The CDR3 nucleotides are TGTGCCACCAGCAGGGACAGGAACTATGGCTACACCTTC.